Following are 2 T cell receptor beta chains from one sample sequenced in a study of blood T cell repertoires in COVID-19. Assay used: immunoSEQ multiplex PCR; TCRdb lists only in-frame clones, some missing. Among about 270,000 clones listed, more than 85% were seen once. The sequencing sample was made of PBMCs or T cells enriched from blood (not recorded which). These TCRs come from a man in his forties or fifties who had been exposed to COVID-19.

The rearrangement links TRBV6-2 or TRBV6-3 to TRBJ1-5; no firm D call. The CDR3 covers 13 residues. From germline, CDR1 is MNHEY and CDR2 SVGEGT. V was pared by 3 bases and J by 6 bases, with 9 bases between. CDR3 DNA sequence: TGTGCCAGCAGTTATGGAGGGATTCAGCCCCAGCATTTT. This translates into CASSYGGIQPQHF.

The genes are TRBV5-4 and TRBJ1-2; 9 bases line up with TRBD1. Unmatched junction bases numbered 4, after V lost 0 bases and J lost 4 bases. Per the germline V gene, CDR1 is SGHNT and CDR2 is YYREEE (reference sequence). The CDR3 has 15 amino acids. DNA of the CDR3: TGTGCCAGCAGCTTGGAACAGGGGGCTTCCTATGGCTACACCTTC. This translates into CASSLEQGASYGYTF.